This TCR beta chain was identified in a study of blood T cell repertoires in COVID-19. The CDR3 contains 16 residues. CDR1 SGDLS and CDR2 YYNGEE come from the germline V gene. The ends lost 0 bases at V and 9 bases at J; junction bases unmatched: 9. The data were produced by immunoSEQ multiplex PCR, yet TCRdb's version contains in-frame clones alone and is incomplete. The sample includes fewer than 400,000 clones, around 80% of them seen just once. The chain has TRBV9 and TRBJ2-1; the match to TRBD2 covers 10 bases. This TCR was sampled from a man aged 30 to 39 with active or convalescent COVID-19. The sequencing input was peripheral blood. For the CDR3, the DNA is TGTGCCAGCAGCGTAGGAGGGCTAGCGGGAGCGAGTGAGCAGTTCTTC. Protein product: CASSVGGLAGASEQFF.